This T cell receptor (beta chain) was sequenced in a study of CD8 T cells in Susac syndrome. Overall study: When blood was collected, patients with Susac syndrome were therapy-naive, were taking corticosteroids, or were receiving intravenous immunoglobulin alone.

With regard to this clonotype: Its antigen remains unknown.

Trimming took 5 bases from V and 0 from J; bases not matched to a gene: 6. The CDR3 is made up of 15 amino acids. Germline V gene lookup returns CDR1 DFQATT and CDR2 SNEGSKA (reference sequence). RNA was extracted with the RNeasy kit, and a quantity of 0.5 to 1 ug was reverse transcribed using random hexamers. TCRdb reprocessed the immunoSEQ multiplex PCR reads with MiXCR, giving one entry per CDR3 protein. The profile shows under 150,000 distinct CDR3 sequences, 95% of them singletons. The study sequenced TCR beta in blood CD8+ and CD4+ T cells. Negative isolation was used for CD8+ and CD4+ T cells and FACS enrichment for TEMRA cells. Notes on the study in general: It was acknowledged by the study that relatively few individuals were included in its TCR sequencing and HLA analysis.

This chain links TRBV20-1 with TRBJ2-1, with TRBD2 matching over 8 bases. The TCR was taken from a human donor with Susac syndrome. The sample taken for sequencing was CD4+ T cells from PBMCs. CDR3 bases: TGCAGTGCTGCGGGCCTAGCGGGCTCCTACAATGAGCAGTTCTTC. It is translated as CSAAGLAGSYNEQFF.